The present T cell receptor beta chain was sequenced within a study of Tregs in tolerant kidney transplant recipients. CDR1 is LNHDA, CDR2 SQIVND, per germline (reference sequence). The CDR3 spans 15 residues. The nonmyeloablative bone marrow transplants came from related graft donors, with transient mixed chimerism. A word on this clone: At one of its ends the junction is not consistent with the germline gene, which may arise from a read error.

TCRdb's table, derived via immunoSEQ multiplex PCR, lists solely in-frame clones and lacks some. The sample shows 75,000 to 100,000 clones, roughly 93% of them seen only once. Source: CD4+ T cells from blood (PBMCs), taken 12 months after the transplant. The V call is TRBV19, the J call TRBJ2-7, with TRBD2 identical over 9 bases. The TCR comes from a human patient who received a combined kidney and bone marrow transplant. Some of the T cells may derive from the graft donor. In DNA form, the CDR3 reads TGTGCAAGTAGTATTATGTCTAGCGGGGTCTACGAGCAGTACTTC. Translation: CASSIMSSGVYEQYF.